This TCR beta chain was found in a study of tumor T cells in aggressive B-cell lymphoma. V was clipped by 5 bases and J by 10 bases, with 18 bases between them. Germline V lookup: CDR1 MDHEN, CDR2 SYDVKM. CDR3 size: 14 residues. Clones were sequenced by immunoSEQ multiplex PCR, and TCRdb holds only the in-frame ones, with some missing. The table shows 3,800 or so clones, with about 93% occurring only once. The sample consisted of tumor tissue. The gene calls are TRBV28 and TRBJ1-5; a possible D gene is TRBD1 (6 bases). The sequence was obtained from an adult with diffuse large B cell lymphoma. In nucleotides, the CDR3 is TGTGCCAGCAGTCCCTTTCGCAGGGGAACCCCCCAGCATTTT. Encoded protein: CASSPFRRGTPQHF. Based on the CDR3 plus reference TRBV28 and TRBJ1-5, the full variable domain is DVKVTQSSRYLVKRTGEKVFLECVQDMDHENMFWYRQDPGLGLRLIYFSYDVKMKEKGDIPEGYSVSREKKERFSLILESASTNQTSMYLCASSPFRRGTPQHFGDGTRLSIL.